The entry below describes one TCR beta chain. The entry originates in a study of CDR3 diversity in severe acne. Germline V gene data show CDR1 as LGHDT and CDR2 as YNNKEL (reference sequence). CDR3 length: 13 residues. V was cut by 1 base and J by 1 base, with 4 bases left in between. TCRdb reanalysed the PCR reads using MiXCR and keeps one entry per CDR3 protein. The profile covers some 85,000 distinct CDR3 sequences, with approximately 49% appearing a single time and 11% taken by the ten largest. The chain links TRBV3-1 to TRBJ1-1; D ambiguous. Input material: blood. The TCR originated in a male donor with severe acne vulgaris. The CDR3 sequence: CASSQGPNTEAFF. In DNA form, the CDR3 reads TGTGCCAGCAGCCAAGGGCCGAACACTGAAGCTTTCTTT.